Listed here are 14 T cell receptor beta chains from one sample, sequenced in a study of identical twins. TCRdb called the 5' RACE reads again in MiXCR, with one record for every CDR3 protein. The table has roughly 480,000 distinct CDR3 sequences, roughly a quarter seen once. These data also featured in a second study, about T cells expressing NK-cell markers.

The source material was CD4+ T cells sorted from blood. The receptors derive from a woman aged 18-29 years in good health.

This chain joins TRBV20-1 and TRBJ2-7; 7 nucleotides agree with TRBD2. The germline V gene encodes CDR1 DFQATT and CDR2 SNEGSKA (reference sequence). The V and J ends lost 3 bases and 3 bases, in that order; junction bases with no gene match: 8. The CDR3 length is 14 residues. The DNA for the CDR3 is TGCAGTGCTAGTGTCGCAGGGAGGGACTACGAGCAGTACTTC. Its protein product is CSASVAGRDYEQYF.

This clonotype occurred a few times. V gene TRBV5-1 combines with J gene TRBJ2-7; D is perhaps TRBD1 or TRBD2 (5 bases each). CDR1 and CDR2 from the germline V gene are SGHRS and YFSETQ. The V and J ends lost 0 bases and 3 bases respectively, with 22 bases between them. This CDR3 is built from 18 residues. CDR3 protein: CASSLEGSPPRDLYEQYF. The CDR3 nucleotides are TGCGCCAGCAGCTTGGAGGGCAGCCCCCCGAGGGACCTCTACGAGCAGTACTTC.

The chain uses TRBV7-2 and TRBJ2-5, with unresolved D. The CDR3 sequence is 13 residues long. V was clipped by 2 bases and J by 2 bases, with 6 bases between them. Per germline, CDR1 SGHTA and CDR2 FQGNSA. The chain's CDR3 is CASSLKGQETQYF. CDR3 bases: TGTGCCAGCAGCTTAAAGGGTCAAGAGACCCAGTACTTC.

V is TRBV20-1 and J is TRBJ2-1, with 7 positions matching TRBD1. Losses at the gene ends were 5 bases for V and 7 bases for J; bases not matched to a gene: 8. The germline V gene has CDR1 DFQATT and CDR2 SNEGSKA (reference sequence). The CDR3 loop spans 13 amino acids. DNA for the CDR3: TGCAGTGCTGACAGGGTGGTCAGGAATGAGCAGTTCTTC. Its translation: CSADRVVRNEQFF.

This clonotype was seen many times. V gene TRBV30 combines with J gene TRBJ2-5; TRBD1 matches 7 bases. Germline V gene sequence: CDR1 GTSNPN, CDR2 SVGIG (reference sequence). Losses at the gene ends were 0 bases for V and 7 bases for J; bases not matched to a gene: 5. The CDR3 has 13 residues. CDR3 region: CAWSVTGEGTQYF. Here the CDR3 DNA reads TGTGCCTGGAGTGTCACAGGGGAAGGGACCCAGTACTTC. The variable domain in full, with the rest retrieved from reference TRBV30 and TRBJ2-5, is SQTIHQWPATLVQPVGSPLSLECTVEGTSNPNLYWYRQAAGRGLQLLFYSVGIGQISSEVPQNLSASRPQDRQFILSSKKLLLSDSGFYLCAWSVTGEGTQYFGPGTRLLVL.

The CDR3 DNA sequence: TGCGCCAGCAGCCCCGGACAGGCGGTCGGAGAGACCCAGTACTTC. The encoded protein is CASSPGQAVGETQYF. The rearrangement joins TRBV5-1 to TRBJ2-5, with 7 bases fitting TRBD1. V shed 4 bases and J 4 bases; nucleotides not matched to a gene: 10. The CDR3 sequence is 15 residues long. Per the germline V gene, CDR1 is SGHRS and CDR2 is YFSETQ.

This clonotype appeared a few times. The CDR3 reads CASSLDSSFPGELFF. The CDR3 nucleotides read TGTGCCAGCAGCTTAGACTCTAGCTTCCCCGGGGAGCTGTTTTTT. This chain uses TRBV7-6 with TRBJ2-2; weak D call: TRBD2 (5 bases). Trimming stripped 1 base from V and 6 bases from J, with 12 bases between. This CDR3 has 15 residues. Germline CDR1 reads SGHVS; CDR2 reads FNYEAQ.

The chain combines TRBV27 with TRBJ1-1; no definite D call. Germline CDR1 MNHEY, CDR2 SMNVEV (reference sequence). This CDR3 region has 14 residues. With 2 bases removed from V and 5 bases from J, the gap between germline ends came to 12 bases. CDR3 in amino acids: CASSLEGSWTEAFF. The CDR3 region has the DNA TGTGCCAGCAGTTTAGAGGGTTCGTGGACTGAAGCTTTCTTT.

J is TRBJ2-5 and V is TRBV10-3, with no clear D. Trimming pared 6 bases from V and 2 bases from J, leaving 10 bases between. The CDR3 totals 13 residues. The V gene's germline CDR1 is ENHRY and CDR2 SYGVKD. CDR3 DNA sequence: TGTGCCATCAGGCACGGCCCACAAGAGACCCAGTACTTC. Amino acids: CAIRHGPQETQYF.

The chain couples TRBV7-6 to TRBJ2-3; D might be TRBD2 (5 bases). The CDR3 extends over 15 amino acids. CDR1 and CDR2 from the germline V gene are SGHVS and FNYEAQ. Trimming pared 5 bases from V and 0 bases from J, leaving 12 bases between. For the CDR3, the DNA is TGTGCCAGCAGCCTGGCGCGGGCCAGCACAGATACGCAGTATTTT. Its protein is CASSLARASTDTQYF.

The chain recombines TRBV5-1 with TRBJ2-7; TRBD2 matches at 8 bases. Germline-derived CDR1 and CDR2 are SGHRS and YFSETQ. This CDR3 has 15 amino acids. The trim removed 0 bases at V and 6 bases at J, leaving 8 bases unmatched. Here the CDR3 reads CASSLGLAGQGEQYF. CDR3 coding DNA: TGCGCCAGCAGCTTGGGGTTAGCGGGGCAGGGCGAGCAGTACTTC. The full variable domain, with the rest looked up from reference TRBV5-1 and TRBJ2-7, is KAGVTQTPRYLIKTRGQQVTLSCSPISGHRSVSWYQQTPGQGLQFLFEYFSETQRNKGNFPGRFSGRQFSNSRSEMNVSTLELGDSALYLCASSLGLAGQGEQYFGPGTRLTVT.

On this clonotype itself: Germline and junction disagree at one end, which may indicate a read error. V is TRBV2 and J is TRBJ1-5; TRBD1 might be the D (5 bases). Germline assignment: CDR1 SNHLY and CDR2 FYNNEI. This CDR3 has 14 residues. The CDR3 DNA reads as TGTGCCAGCAGGGGGGACTCGGTCAATGAGCCCCAGCATTTT. As protein: CASRGDSVNEPQHF.

The CDR3 protein is CASSYRPGTYEQYF. For the CDR3, the DNA is TGTGCCAGCAGTTACCGGCCGGGTACCTACGAGCAGTACTTC. The chain joins TRBV6-5 to TRBJ2-7, with D uncertain. This CDR3 spans 14 amino acids. V was cut by 2 bases and J by 2 bases, with 10 bases left in between. Germline CDR1 MNHEY, CDR2 SVGAGI.

This clonotype was seen a single time. The chain couples TRBV20-1 to TRBJ2-3; the D gene is possibly TRBD2 (6 bases). This CDR3 spans 15 amino acids. V gave up 2 bases and J gave up 1 base, with 13 bases separating them. Germline CDR1 reads DFQATT; CDR2 reads SNEGSKA (reference sequence). The CDR3 DNA reads as TGCAGTGCTAGAACGGCTAGCGCGGGCACAGATACGCAGTATTTT. It yields the protein CSARTASAGTDTQYF.